The clone carrying this T cell receptor beta chain has only one observation. The data were taken from a study of shared clonotypes between healthy human individuals. Clones were sequenced by immunoSEQ multiplex PCR, and TCRdb holds only the in-frame ones, with some missing. This table has some 1.4 million clones, roughly 96% appearing once. V dropped 3 bases and J dropped 1 base, with 7 bases sitting between them. The germline gives CDR1 SEHNR, CDR2 FQNEAQ (reference sequence). The CDR3 has 14 amino acids. The authors divided CD4+ cells into CD45RA+ naive and CD45RA-negative memory subsets. V is TRBV7-9 and J is TRBJ1-5, with D unclear. Sequencing was performed on naive CD4+ T cells sorted from blood. As for subset: CD45RA+ positively selected. The clonotype comes from a man aged 25 to 40 in good health. CDR3 residues: CASSFGRSNQPQHF. DNA of the CDR3: TGTGCCAGCAGCTTTGGGCGGAGCAATCAGCCCCAGCATTTT. The variable domain in full, with the rest retrieved from reference TRBV7-9 and TRBJ1-5, is DTGVSQNPRHKITKRGQNVTFRCDPISEHNRLYWYRQTLGQGPEFLTYFQNEAQLEKSRLLSDRFSAERPKGSFSTLEIQRTEQGDSAMYLCASSFGRSNQPQHFGDGTRLSIL.